The 10 T cell receptor beta chains reported below all come from one sample, sequenced in a study of T cells in Graves' hyperthyroidism and ophthalmopathy. Regions amplified from RNA transcripts were the TCR beta CDR3 regions. TCR CDR3 underwent first-round RT-PCR with the HTBI primer set. TCRdb redid the calling of the multiplex PCR reads with MiXCR, one entry per CDR3 protein. This table has roughly 290,000 distinct CDR3 sequences, about a sixth appearing once. Sequences were obtained from blood. These receptors were collected from a woman in her fifties or sixties with Graves' ophthalmopathy.

This clonotype was observed at least ten times. V is TRBV6-2 or TRBV6-3 and J is TRBJ2-1, with 10 positions matching TRBD2. There are 19 residues in the CDR3. V lost 4 bases and J lost 2; bases outside the gene matches: 14. Looked up from germline, CDR1 is MNHEY and CDR2 is SVGEGT. CDR3 sequence: CASSSFTAGGPRTYNEQFF. The DNA for the CDR3 is TGTGCCAGCAGTTCCTTCACAGCGGGAGGGCCTCGTACCTACAATGAGCAGTTCTTC.

This clonotype has at least ten counts. CDR3 loop: CAREEPGYEQYF. The DNA of the CDR3 is TGTGCCAGGGAAGAACCAGGCTACGAGCAGTACTTC. This sequence joins TRBV5-5 and TRBJ2-7, with D hard to call. Germline V lookup: CDR1 SGHKS, CDR2 YYEKEE (reference sequence). The CDR3 covers 12 residues. The V end lost 8 bases, the J end lost 3 bases, and 12 bases lay between the germline ends.

This clonotype occurred many times. V gene TRBV15 combines with J gene TRBJ2-7; D remains ambiguous. Deletions cut 0 bases from V and 3 bases from J, with 6 bases between. Germline CDR1 is LNHNV and CDR2 is YYDKDF (reference sequence). The CDR3 runs to 13 residues. CDR3: CATSRDKGYEQYF. The CDR3 nucleotides are TGTGCCACCAGCAGAGATAAGGGCTACGAGCAGTACTTC.

V usage is TRBV4-1 and J usage is TRBJ2-6; the D is unclear. The CDR3 covers 18 residues. V was trimmed by 0 bases and J by 0 bases, leaving 12 bases between them. The germline V gene has CDR1 MGHRA and CDR2 YSYEKL. CDR3 sequence (DNA): TGCGCCAGCAGCCAAGAAAGAGGAGATCACTCTGGGGCCAACGTCCTGACTTTC. Translation: CASSQERGDHSGANVLTF.

This clonotype was found a few times. The chain combines TRBV20-1 with TRBJ2-2; possibly TRBD2 for D (5 bases). CDR3 length: 14 amino acids. The germline V gene encodes CDR1 DFQATT and CDR2 SNEGSKA (reference sequence). V was pared by 0 bases and J by 4 bases, with 9 bases between. For the CDR3, the DNA is TGCAGTGCTAGAGATGGCGGAGGCACCGGGGAGCTGTTTTTT. It codes for CSARDGGGTGELFF.

The chain employs TRBV5-6 and TRBJ1-1; D gene uncertain. V was cut by 4 bases and J by 0 bases, with 10 bases left in between. This CDR3 has 14 residues. Germline-derived CDR1 and CDR2 are SGHDT and YYEEEE. CDR3 nucleotides: TGTGCCAGCAGCCTGTGGGTTTTGAACACTGAAGCTTTCTTT. This sequence encodes CASSLWVLNTEAFF.

This clonotype has more than one count but fewer than ten. This chain uses TRBV7-9 with TRBJ1-1; weak D call: TRBD1 (5 bases). Germline V gene data show CDR1 as SEHNR and CDR2 as FQNEAQ (reference sequence). The V and J ends lost 3 bases and 8 bases respectively, with 19 bases between them. This CDR3 region has 15 residues. The CDR3 DNA reads as TGTGCCAGCAGCTTGTACGTGGGGCGGGGAAAAGAAGCTTTCTTT. It codes for CASSLYVGRGKEAFF.

The genes are TRBV15 and TRBJ2-2; D gene ambiguous. The germline CDR1 and CDR2 sequences are LNHNV and YYDKDF (reference sequence). The CDR3 runs 15 residues. Trimming left V 8 bases short and J 0 bases short, with 13 bases between. The CDR3 protein is CATQISLANTGELFF. The CDR3 DNA reads as TGTGCCACCCAAATCTCCCTCGCGAACACCGGGGAGCTGTTTTTT.

This clonotype was observed at least ten times. The J gene is TRBJ1-2, the V gene TRBV4-3; 7 bases align to TRBD1. There are 13 residues in the CDR3. CDR1 and CDR2 (germline): LGHNA, YSLEER. V lost 5 bases to trimming and J lost 4 bases; unmatched junction nucleotides: 4. CDR3 sequence: CASSTRTGYGYTF. The CDR3 nucleotides read TGCGCCAGCAGCACCCGGACAGGCTATGGCTACACCTTC.

This chain connects TRBV5-1 to TRBJ2-5; 9 bases align to TRBD2. Germline CDR1 SGHRS, CDR2 YFSETQ. This CDR3 is built from 16 residues. The J segment lost 1 base and the V segment lost 5 bases, leaving 9 bases of the junction unmatched. The CDR3 region has the DNA TGCGCCAGCAGTCCGGGGACTAGCCTCCTCCAAGAGACCCAGTACTTC. Amino acids: CASSPGTSLLQETQYF.